Following are 14 T cell receptor beta chains from one sample sequenced in a study of shared clonotypes between healthy human individuals. Sequencing used immunoSEQ multiplex PCR; TCRdb keeps in-frame clones, though not all of them. The top ten hold about 1.5% of the sample, which has approximately 980,000 clones, over 60% seen once. Source material: memory CD4+ T cells sorted from blood. Subset given: CD45RA-negative fraction. These receptor sequences come from a young man in good health.

This chain links TRBV4-3 with TRBJ1-5; 9 nucleotides agree with TRBD1. CDR3 length: 18 amino acids. Germline CDR1 is LGHNA and CDR2 is YSLEER. With V trimmed by 0 bases and J by 2 bases, 8 bases remained unmatched. For the CDR3, the DNA is TGCGCCAGCAGCCAAGATGCGACAGGGGGTTTCGGCAATCAGCCCCAGCATTTT. Protein: CASSQDATGGFGNQPQHF.

Only a few counts were recorded for this clone. The V call is TRBV6-5, the J call TRBJ1-5, with 7 bases fitting TRBD1. Trimming removed 8 bases from V and 3 bases from J; junction bases left unmatched: 4. This CDR3 is built from 13 residues. The germline V gene encodes CDR1 MNHEY and CDR2 SVGAGI. The CDR3 nucleotides read TGTGCCAGCCGAGGGACAGTCAATCAGCCCCAGCATTTT. It encodes CASRGTVNQPQHF.

The J gene is TRBJ2-6, the V gene TRBV4-1; 8 bases are shared with TRBD1. After removal of 3 bases from V and 2 bases from J, the junction contained 3 bases not matched to a gene. The germline V gene encodes CDR1 MGHRA and CDR2 YSYEKL. The CDR3 is 16 residues long. The CDR3 DNA sequence: TGCGCCAGCAGCCAGCAACAGGGGGCTGGGGCCAACGTCCTGACTTTC. Its protein product is CASSQQQGAGANVLTF.

CDR3 coding DNA: TGTGCCATCAGTAGAAATTCGGACACCATATATTTT. Protein sequence: CAISRNSDTIYF. The chain combines TRBV10-3 with TRBJ1-3; D gene uncertain. Germline values: CDR1 ENHRY, CDR2 SYGVKD. Trimming removed 5 bases from V and 8 bases from J, with 10 bases in between. CDR3 length: 12 residues.

The rearrangement joins TRBV4-1 to TRBJ2-7; a weak D match, TRBD2 (5 bases). Trimming took 4 bases from V and 8 from J, leaving 15 bases between them. Per the germline V gene, CDR1 is MGHRA and CDR2 is YSYEKL. The CDR3 sequence is 13 residues long. The CDR3 loop is CASSLTREAKQYF. The CDR3 DNA is TGCGCCAGCAGCCTAACGAGGGAAGCCAAGCAGTACTTC.

V gene TRBV5-4 combines with J gene TRBJ2-3, with TRBD2 identical over 11 bases. This CDR3 contains 16 residues. Germline trimming cut 0 bases from V and 4 bases from J; bases unmatched to any gene: 4. Germline loops: CDR1 SGHNT, CDR2 YYREEE (reference sequence). The CDR3 reads CASSLDSGGAADTQYF. The CDR3 DNA follows: TGTGCCAGCAGCTTGGATAGCGGGGGGGCCGCAGATACGCAGTATTTT. Filled out from reference TRBV5-4 and TRBJ2-3, the complete variable domain reads ETGVTQSPTHLIKTRGQQVTLRCSSQSGHNTVSWYQQALGQGPQFIFQYYREEENGRGNFPPRFSGLQFPNYSSELNVNALELDDSALYLCASSLDSGGAADTQYFGPGTRLTVL.

This chain connects TRBV7-8 to TRBJ2-3; D perhaps matches TRBD2 (5 bases). Germline CDR1 SGHVS, CDR2 FQNEAQ. The length of the CDR3 is 15 residues. The V end was cut by 3 bases, the J end by 2 bases, with 12 bases between. CDR3: CASSLDFSTTDTQYF. The DNA of the CDR3 is TGTGCCAGCAGCTTGGACTTTTCCACCACAGATACGCAGTATTTT.

This clone was observed a single time. The J gene is TRBJ1-2, the V gene TRBV5-4; no firm D call. Trimming took 6 bases from V and 3 from J, leaving 15 bases between them. Per the germline V gene, CDR1 is SGHNT and CDR2 is YYREEE (reference sequence). This CDR3 is built from 14 residues. The CDR3: CASTPPGVDYGYTF. The CDR3 coding sequence is TGTGCCAGCACCCCGCCTGGGGTAGACTATGGCTACACCTTC.

The J gene is TRBJ1-3, the V gene TRBV30, with 7 bases lining up with TRBD1. This CDR3 has 14 residues. J was trimmed by 3 bases and V by 1 base; bases with no gene match: 3. Germline V gives CDR1 GTSNPN, CDR2 SVGIG (reference sequence). CDR3 in amino acids: CAWSGDSIGNTIYF. As DNA, the CDR3 is TGTGCCTGGAGTGGGGACAGCATTGGAAACACCATATATTTT.

This chain links TRBV5-6 with TRBJ2-6; 13 bases are a match to TRBD2. The trim removed 4 bases at V and 0 bases at J, leaving 4 bases unmatched. CDR3 length: 18 amino acids. The germline V gene encodes CDR1 SGHDT and CDR2 YYEEEE. The CDR3 DNA is TGTGCCAGCAGCGCAGGACTAGCGGGAGCCTCTGGGGCCAACGTCCTGACTTTC. Translating gives CASSAGLAGASGANVLTF. Full variable domain (missing parts from reference TRBV5-6 and TRBJ2-6): DAGVTQSPTHLIKTRGQQVTLRCSPKSGHDTVSWYQQALGQGPQFIFQYYEEEERQRGNFPDRFSGHQFPNYSSELNVNALLLGDSALYLCASSAGLAGASGANVLTFGAGSRLTVL.

With regard to this clone: The identical CDR3 is also encoded by other nucleotide sequences in the sample. This sequence joins TRBV4-3 and TRBJ2-3; 9 bases are a match to TRBD2. J was trimmed by 1 base and V by 1 base; bases with no gene match: 3. The CDR3 consists of 16 residues. Germline V CDR1 and CDR2: LGHNA, YSLEER. CDR3 loop: CASSQVSGSGTDTQYF. The DNA of the CDR3 is TGCGCCAGCAGCCAAGTTAGCGGGAGTGGCACAGATACGCAGTATTTT.

As regards this clone: The identical CDR3 is also encoded by other nucleotide sequences in the sample. The chain combines TRBV5-1 with TRBJ1-1; no clear D gene. The CDR3 runs 14 residues. The germline gives CDR1 SGHRS, CDR2 YFSETQ. V was cut by 0 bases and J by 0 bases, with 6 bases left in between. The CDR3: CASSLGQMNTEAFF. For the CDR3, the DNA is TGCGCCAGCAGCTTGGGACAAATGAACACTGAAGCTTTCTTT.

The gene calls are TRBV7-2 and TRBJ2-3, with a tentative D call TRBD2 (6 bases). V was trimmed by 5 bases and J by 5 bases, leaving 14 bases between them. Per the germline V gene, CDR1 is SGHTA and CDR2 is FQGNSA. The CDR3 is made up of 14 amino acids. The CDR3 DNA reads as TGTGCCAGCAGCCGCAGCGGGCGGGAAGATACGCAGTATTTT. This codes for CASSRSGREDTQYF.

The chain couples TRBV6-1 to TRBJ1-1, with D tentatively TRBD1 (5 bases). V shed 4 bases and J shed 5 bases, with 14 bases lying between them. This CDR3 comprises 14 residues. Germline V lookup: CDR1 MNHNS, CDR2 SASEGT. DNA of the CDR3: TGTGCCAGCAGTGCCAAGCAGGGAGGGACTGAAGCTTTCTTT. This encodes CASSAKQGGTEAFF.